Listed below are T cell receptor beta chains from one sample, sequenced in a study of blood T cells in healthy people across ages. TCRdb reprocessed the 5' RACE reads via MiXCR and lists one record per CDR3 protein. Among approximately 800,000 distinct CDR3 sequences listed, 56% were seen once. Specimen: blood. These receptors all come from a man aged 35-49 years in good health. CDR3s include the opening cysteine and the closing phenylalanine or tryptophan. D genes are given only for firm matches. Size tells how often a clone was seen (once, few, many) or the class of an expanded clone, and some rows leave it out.

TRBV5-5	TRBD1	TRBJ2-2	-	TGTGCCAGCAGCGGGACAGGGGGTTTGAGAACCGGGGAGCTGTTTTTT	CASSGTGGLRTGELFF
TRBV14	TRBD2	TRBJ2-5	-	TGTGCCAGCAGCCAAGATCACGGGGGGGATGAGACCCAGTACTTC	CASSQDHGGDETQYF
TRBV6-2/TRBV6-3	-	TRBJ2-1	-	TGTGCCAGCAGTTACTGGTCGGAGAGGCTTGGGGAGCAGTTCTTC	CASSYWSERLGEQFF
TRBV5-1	TRBD2	TRBJ2-5	-	TGCGCCAGCAGCACATCGGGACTAGCGGGAGAGGCGACAGAGACCCAGTACTTC	CASSTSGLAGEATETQYF
TRBV28	-	TRBJ2-7	few	TGTGCCAGCAGTTTTCTTCCAGCCTACGAGCAGTACTTC	CASSFLPAYEQYF
TRBV4-3	TRBD2	TRBJ2-1	-	TGCGCCAGCAGCCAAGGCGCGGGAGCTGGGGCCGGGAATGAGCAGTTCTTC	CASSQGAGAGAGNEQFF
TRBV6-5	-	TRBJ2-6	-	TGTGCCAGCAGCCGCAGTTCGACGGGGGCCAACGTCCTGACTTTC	CASSRSSTGANVLTF
TRBV20-1	-	TRBJ2-7	-	TGCAGTGCTAGAGGGACCTCGGAGCCCTACGAGCAGTACTTC	CSARGTSEPYEQYF
TRBV29-1	TRBD2	TRBJ2-3	-	TGCAGCGTTGTGACTAGCGGGAGGGGTACGCAGTATTTT	CSVVTSGRGTQYF
TRBV24-1	-	TRBJ2-5	-	TGTGCCACCAGTGATCCTGACAGCCAAGAGACCCAGTACTTC	CATSDPDSQETQYF
TRBV27	-	TRBJ1-5	few	TGTGCCAGCAGTCCGGGGGGCAGCTTCTATAGCAATCAGCCCCAGCATTTT	CASSPGGSFYSNQPQHF
TRBV20-1	TRBD2	TRBJ2-7	-	TGCAGTGCTAGAGTTGGCGGGAGGGCCGCCGAGCAGTACTTC	CSARVGGRAAEQYF
TRBV10-3	-	TRBJ2-5	once	TGTGCCATCAGTGCCCTTTCGACTCAGGGGAACCAAGAGACCCAGTACTTC	CAISALSTQGNQETQYF
TRBV24-1	TRBD1	TRBJ2-3	many	TGTGCCACCAAGGGGGCGGCAGATACGCAGTATTTT	CATKGAADTQYF
TRBV6-1	-	TRBJ2-7	-	TGTGCAACCAGCCCAGTGTGGGACGAGCAGTACTTC	CATSPVWDEQYF
TRBV29-1	-	TRBJ2-7	-	TGCAGCGTTGACCGCGGCTCCTACAATGAGCAGTACTTC	CSVDRGSYNEQYF
TRBV7-9	TRBD1	TRBJ1-6	-	TGTGCCAGCAGCCCCAACAGGGGACCCAATTCACCCCTCCACTTT	CASSPNRGPNSPLHF
TRBV7-2	-	TRBJ2-2	-	TGTGCCAGCAGCTTAGTGTCCCTAGGGCCAAACACCGGGGAGCTGTTTTTT	CASSLVSLGPNTGELFF
TRBV4-1	-	TRBJ1-2	-	TGCGCCAGCAGCCTGCGACTAAGGTTGAGGCCTGGGGACTATGGCTACACCTTC	CASSLRLRLRPGDYGYTF
TRBV7-9	-	TRBJ2-5	-	TGTGCCAGCAGCTTAGCGGAGGACAGTAAAGAGACCCAGTACTTC	CASSLAEDSKETQYF
TRBV29-1	TRBD1	TRBJ2-7	few	TGCAGCGTGGGACAGGGTTCGGAGCAGTACTTC	CSVGQGSEQYF
TRBV3-1	-	TRBJ2-3	-	TGTGCCAGCAGCCTAGACAAGGACCGGATTTTAAATACGCAGTATTTT	CASSLDKDRILNTQYF
TRBV6-6	-	TRBJ2-1	-	TGTGCCAGCAGACACGTCCTGGGCAATGAGCAGTTCTTC	CASRHVLGNEQFF
TRBV5-1	-	TRBJ2-7	-	TGCGCCAGCAGCCCGGTTTACGACTCCTACAATGAGCAGTACTTC	CASSPVYDSYNEQYF
TRBV5-5	-	TRBJ1-5	few	TGTGCCAGCAGCTGGAGGGCGGGACACTGGTATAGCAATCAGCCCCAGCATTTT	CASSWRAGHWYSNQPQHF
TRBV11-1	TRBD1	TRBJ2-6	-	TGTGCCAGCAGCTTAGCGAACGGGGACAGGGGAGCTGGGGCCAACGTCCTGACTTTC	CASSLANGDRGAGANVLTF
TRBV25-1	-	TRBJ2-7	-	TGTGCCAGCAGGGGGGCTAGCGTCTACGAGCAGTACTTC	CASRGASVYEQYF
TRBV21-1	-	TRBJ2-5	-	TGTGCCAGCAGCAGCCCGTACGGGACAGATCTCCAAGAGACCCAGTACTTC	CASSSPYGTDLQETQYF
TRBV10-3	-	TRBJ1-2	-	TGTGCCATCAGTGAGTCCCGAAGCCACTATGGCTACACCTTC	CAISESRSHYGYTF
TRBV10-3	-	TRBJ1-4	-	TGTGCCATCAGTGCATCTATAACGGTAGGGGTTCGGGAACTGTTTTTT	CAISASITVGVRELFF
TRBV11-3	-	TRBJ2-2	-	TGTGCCAGCAGCTTATCTGCGGGGGCGGGGAGCACCGGGGAGCTGTTTTTT	CASSLSAGAGSTGELFF
TRBV4-1	-	TRBJ1-5	few	TGCGCCAGCAGCCAAAGACAGGACGTCAATCAGCCCCAGCATTTT	CASSQRQDVNQPQHF
TRBV20-1	-	TRBJ2-5	-	TGCAGTGCCAAGGCGGGGCTAGTTGGAGAGACCCAGTACTTC	CSAKAGLVGETQYF
TRBV7-9	-	TRBJ2-3	-	TGTGCCAGCAGCTTAGGGGAAAAACGCTACACAGATACGCAGTATTTT	CASSLGEKRYTDTQYF
TRBV2	-	TRBJ1-2	-	TGTGCCAGCAATCCGGAGATCTATGGCTACACCTTC	CASNPEIYGYTF
TRBV20-1	TRBD2	TRBJ2-7	few	TGCAGTGCTAGGAGGAACAGCGGGAGGACCTACGAGCAGTACTTC	CSARRNSGRTYEQYF
TRBV6-6	TRBD2	TRBJ2-7	once	TGTGCCAGCACCCTAGCGGGAGGTTTCGAGCAGTACTTC	CASTLAGGFEQYF
TRBV6-2/TRBV6-3	TRBD2	TRBJ2-1	-	TGTGCCAGCAGTTACTCCCCCAGCGGGATCTACAATGAGCAGTTCTTC	CASSYSPSGIYNEQFF
TRBV3-1	-	TRBJ2-5	-	TGTGCCAGCAGCCAAGATCGTGGTATTGGTCTTGAGACCCAGTACTTC	CASSQDRGIGLETQYF
TRBV5-1	-	TRBJ2-2	-	TGCGCCAGCAGCTTGATGATGGATAACACCGGGGAGCTGTTTTTT	CASSLMMDNTGELFF
TRBV20-1	-	TRBJ2-7	once	TGCAGTGCTCACCTCAAACATGGAGGGAGCTACGAGCAGTACTTC	CSAHLKHGGSYEQYF
TRBV12-3/TRBV12-4	TRBD2	TRBJ2-7	once	TGTGCCAGCAGTTTTCACGCGGGAGGGAGAATCTACGAGCAGTACTTC	CASSFHAGGRIYEQYF
TRBV7-9	-	TRBJ2-7	-	TGTGCCAGCAGCTTAGAGGTAGGGGACTACGAGCAGTACTTC	CASSLEVGDYEQYF
TRBV4-2	TRBD2	TRBJ2-6	-	TGTGCCAGCAGCCAAGTTCCGGGGGGATCTGGGGCCAACGTCCTGACTTTC	CASSQVPGGSGANVLTF
TRBV7-3	-	TRBJ2-5	-	TGTGCCAGCAGCTTACGATGGCAAGAGACCCAGTACTTC	CASSLRWQETQYF
TRBV20-1	-	TRBJ2-4	-	TGCAGTGCTACGACCTACAGGGAAATGACAATTCAGTACTTC	CSATTYREMTIQYF
TRBV6-2/TRBV6-3	-	TRBJ1-2	-	TGTGCCAGCAGCCAGGAACGGGACGGAGGCTACACCTTC	CASSQERDGGYTF
TRBV5-1	-	TRBJ1-6	-	TGCGCCAGCAGCTTGATCGAGGGGATGATTAATTCACCCCTCCACTTT	CASSLIEGMINSPLHF
TRBV2	TRBD2	TRBJ2-3	-	TGTGCCAGCACAGGGACTACCCGAAGCACAGATACGCAGTATTTT	CASTGTTRSTDTQYF
TRBV10-3	-	TRBJ1-2	-	TGTGCCATCAGCTTTGGAGGGGCGCAACCTGATGGCTACACCTTC	CAISFGGAQPDGYTF
TRBV12-3/TRBV12-4	-	TRBJ1-2	few	TGTGCCAGTCAAACGGGAGGGCGCGTCGGGGGCTACACCTTC	CASQTGGRVGGYTF
TRBV6-1	TRBD1	TRBJ2-6	-	TGTGCCAGCACCACAGGGGGCGCGGTTGGCTCTGGGGCCAACGTCCTGACTTTC	CASTTGGAVGSGANVLTF
TRBV7-9	-	TRBJ2-3	-	TGTGCCAGCAGCAACGCCCCGGGCGGGAGCACAGATACGCAGTATTTT	CASSNAPGGSTDTQYF
TRBV29-1	TRBD2	TRBJ2-3	few	TGCAGCGTTGTCGGCAGGGAGGGACCAGATACGCAGTATTTT	CSVVGREGPDTQYF
TRBV5-5	-	TRBJ2-7	-	TGTGCCAGCAGCTTGGCCAGGAGCGAGCAGTACTTC	CASSLARSEQYF
TRBV5-1	TRBD2	TRBJ2-3	-	TGCGCCAGCAGCTTCAGTGGCGGGGGGGGCACAGATACGCAGTATTTT	CASSFSGGGGTDTQYF
TRBV15	TRBD1	TRBJ1-2	-	TGTGCCACCAGCAGAGGACAGGGGGCAGGGGGCTACACCTTC	CATSRGQGAGGYTF
TRBV29-1	TRBD2	TRBJ2-5	-	TGCAGCGCCTGGACTAGCGGAGAGACCCAGTACTTC	CSAWTSGETQYF